One sample yielded the 29 T cell receptor beta chains listed below, sequenced in a study of T cell responses to AZD1222 COVID-19 vaccine. Profiled with immunoSEQ multiplex PCR; TCRdb holds only in-frame clones, not every one. The table shows about 160,000 clones, with 92% occurring only once. This sample comprised peripheral blood, obtained 28 days after the second AZD1222 dose. Receptors were obtained from an adult who received the AZD1222 COVID-19 vaccine.

The rearrangement links TRBV11-2 to TRBJ2-6; D remains unclear. Germline CDR1 SGHAT, CDR2 FQNNGV. Trimming removed 5 bases from V and 4 bases from J, with 6 bases in between. CDR3 length: 13 amino acids. The CDR3 spells CASSRLGANVLTF. In DNA, the CDR3 is TGTGCCAGCAGCCGGTTGGGGGCCAACGTCCTGACTTTC. Supplemented by reference TRBV11-2 and TRBJ2-6, the full variable domain reads EAGVAQSPRYKIIEKRQSVAFWCNPISGHATLYWYQQILGQGPKLLIQFQNNGVVDDSQLPKDRFSAERLKGVDSTLKIQPAKLEDSAVYLCASSRLGANVLTFGAGSRLTVL.

The chain has TRBV19 and TRBJ1-6; no reliable D call. The CDR3 has 13 amino acids. CDR1 and CDR2 (germline): LNHDA, SQIVND (reference sequence). Trimming pared 4 bases from V and 10 bases from J, leaving 11 bases between. The CDR3 region has the DNA TGTGCCAGTAGTAGGGAGCAGAGGTCACCCCTCCACTTT. Translating it yields CASSREQRSPLHF.

This sequence joins TRBV7-9 and TRBJ2-3, with 8 positions matching TRBD2. The junction had 9 bases not matched to a gene; V was cut back by 5 bases and J by 14 bases. Germline V gene lookup returns CDR1 SEHNR and CDR2 FQNEAQ (reference sequence). The CDR3 is 12 amino acids. This chain's CDR3 is CASSPAGGGWYF. CDR3 in DNA: TGTGCCAGCAGCCCTGCGGGAGGTGGTTGGTATTTT.

The J gene is TRBJ1-6, the V gene TRBV14; D not resolved. The CDR3 loop spans 12 amino acids. Trimming took 3 bases from V and 11 from J, leaving 8 bases between them. Germline loops: CDR1 SGHDN, CDR2 FVKESK. CDR3 in DNA: TGTGCCAGCAGCCATCCAGCTGCACCCCTCCACTTT. Encoded protein: CASSHPAAPLHF. The variable domain in full, completed from reference TRBV14 and TRBJ1-6, reads EAGVTQFPSHSVIEKGQTVTLRCDPISGHDNLYWYRRVMGKEIKFLLHFVKESKQDESGMPNNRFLAERTGGTYSTLKVQPAELEDSGVYFCASSHPAAPLHFGNGTRLTVT.

This clone appeared a single time. This chain uses TRBV7-9 with TRBJ1-4; unclear D gene. Trimming took 1 base from V and 6 from J, leaving 15 bases between them. CDR3 length equals 16 residues. Per germline, CDR1 SEHNR and CDR2 FQNEAQ (reference sequence). The CDR3 is CASSLGSRDGHEKLFF. CDR3 in DNA: TGTGCCAGCAGCTTAGGATCTCGAGACGGTCATGAAAAACTGTTTTTT.

CDR3 DNA sequence: TGTGCCAGCAGCTTTGGGGACGGCAACTATGGCTACACCTTC. Amino acids: CASSFGDGNYGYTF. V is TRBV5-5 and J is TRBJ1-2, with D perhaps TRBD1 (5 bases). The V gene lost 2 bases and the J gene lost 2 bases, with 10 bases spanning the gap. This CDR3 is 14 amino acids long. Germline assignment: CDR1 SGHKS and CDR2 YYEKEE (reference sequence). Supplemented by reference TRBV5-5 and TRBJ1-2, the full variable domain reads DAGVTQSPTHLIKTRGQQVTLRCSPISGHKSVSWYQQVLGQGPQFIFQYYEKEERGRGNFPDRFSARQFPNYSSELNVNALLLGDSALYLCASSFGDGNYGYTFGSGTRLTVV.

This clone was observed a single time. CDR3 loop: CASSLKWGYGYTF. CDR3 sequence (DNA): TGTGCCAGCAGTTTAAAATGGGGGTATGGCTACACCTTC. V gene TRBV27 combines with J gene TRBJ1-2, with D perhaps matching TRBD1 (5 bases). Trimming left V 2 bases short and J 5 bases short, with 9 bases between. Germline V gene lookup returns CDR1 MNHEY and CDR2 SMNVEV (reference sequence). The CDR3 loop spans 13 amino acids.

V gene TRBV19 combines with J gene TRBJ1-5, with 8 bases that match TRBD1. The J segment lost 5 bases and the V segment lost 6 bases, leaving 15 bases of the junction unmatched. This CDR3 contains 17 residues. The germline V gene has CDR1 LNHDA and CDR2 SQIVND (reference sequence). The CDR3 loop reads CASRQSRTGRRDQPQHF. The CDR3 DNA is TGTGCCAGTAGGCAATCTAGGACAGGGCGGCGGGATCAGCCCCAGCATTTT. Complete variable domain (other parts from reference TRBV19 and TRBJ1-5): DGGITQSPKYLFRKEGQNVTLSCEQNLNHDAMYWYRQDPGQGLRLIYYSQIVNDFQKGDIAEGYSVSREKKESFPLTVTSAQKNPTAFYLCASRQSRTGRRDQPQHFGDGTRLSIL.

The genes are TRBV18 and TRBJ1-5; weak D call: TRBD1 (6 bases). Germline assignment: CDR1 KGHSH and CDR2 LQKENI. CDR3 length: 15 amino acids. Trimming left V 4 bases short and J 1 base short, with 11 bases between. The CDR3 DNA sequence: TGTGCCAGCTCACTCGGACAGCTAAGCAATCAGCCCCAGCATTTT. Translation: CASSLGQLSNQPQHF.

This chain links TRBV6-5 with TRBJ1-1; 7 bases are a match to TRBD1. Trimming at V came to 8 bases and at J to 3 bases, leaving 3 bases not matched to a gene. The length of the CDR3 is 12 residues. Germline CDR1 reads MNHEY; CDR2 reads SVGAGI. The CDR3 spells CASPRGDTEAFF. In nucleotides, the CDR3 is TGTGCCAGCCCCAGGGGGGACACTGAAGCTTTCTTT.

The chain is built from TRBV7-6 and TRBJ2-7, with D unresolved. V lost 0 bases to trimming and J lost 1 base, with 16 bases between them. This CDR3 has 17 residues. Looked up from germline, CDR1 is SGHVS and CDR2 is FNYEAQ. CDR3 nucleotide sequence: TGTGCCAGCAGCTTAGCCGCCACGAGGCTAAGATCCTACGAGCAGTACTTC. Translation gives CASSLAATRLRSYEQYF.

This chain joins TRBV3-1 (or the pseudogene TRBV3-2) and TRBJ1-1, with 7 positions matching TRBD1. The CDR3 runs to 13 residues. V dropped 4 bases and J dropped 2; count of bases not matched to a gene: 1. CDR1 is LGHDT, CDR2 YNNKEL, per germline (reference sequence). The DNA of the CDR3 is TGTGCCAGCAGCCGACAGGGTAACACTGAAGCTTTCTTT. This encodes CASSRQGNTEAFF.

This chain links TRBV15 with TRBJ1-5, with no clear D. The CDR3 totals 18 residues. CDR1 and CDR2 (germline): LNHNV, YYDKDF (reference sequence). The V and J ends lost 1 base and 4 bases respectively, with 20 bases between them. CDR3 region: CATSRGAQNGVRNQPQHF. The CDR3 DNA is TGTGCCACCAGCAGAGGGGCACAGAACGGGGTGCGAAATCAGCCCCAGCATTTT.

V and J are TRBV12-3 or TRBV12-4 and TRBJ1-1; no clear D gene. Trimming took 5 bases from V and 6 from J, leaving 7 bases between them. This CDR3 region has 11 residues. Here the CDR3 reads CASSSDSEAFF. The DNA for the CDR3 is TGTGCCAGCAGTAGCGACTCTGAAGCTTTCTTT.

The chain uses TRBV5-4 and TRBJ1-1, with a possible D match to TRBD1 (5 bases). The V end lost 3 bases, the J end lost 0 bases, and 21 bases lay between the germline ends. The germline gives CDR1 SGHNT, CDR2 YYREEE (reference sequence). This CDR3 is 18 amino acids long. The CDR3 protein is CASSSAAGTAKMNTEAFF. The CDR3 nucleotides are TGTGCCAGCAGCTCCGCAGCCGGGACGGCAAAGATGAACACTGAAGCTTTCTTT.

The CDR3 DNA reads TGTGCCAGCAGTTACTTGGGGGGGGGTAAAAATGAGCAGTTCTTC. Its translation is CASSYLGGGKNEQFF. The chain links TRBV6-5 to TRBJ2-1; TRBD2 aligns across 7 bases. After removal of 1 base from V and 7 bases from J, the junction contained 7 bases not matched to a gene. The CDR3 covers 15 residues. Germline values: CDR1 MNHEY, CDR2 SVGAGI.

The CDR3 nucleotides are TGTGCCAGCAGCTGGGTTGGGACAGGGGTCACTGAAGCTTTCTTT. Amino acid sequence: CASSWVGTGVTEAFF. This chain joins TRBV7-9 and TRBJ1-1, with TRBD1 matching 10 bases. Germline assignment: CDR1 SEHNR and CDR2 FQNEAQ (reference sequence). This CDR3 has 15 residues. The J segment lost 4 bases and the V segment lost 4 bases, leaving 6 bases of the junction unmatched.

The rearrangement uses TRBV11-2 and TRBJ2-7; 11 bases fit TRBD1. This CDR3 is 16 amino acids long. Germline trimming cut 7 bases from V and 2 bases from J; bases unmatched to any gene: 10. Germline CDR1 reads SGHAT; CDR2 reads FQNNGV. CDR3 in DNA: TGTGCCAGCAACCCGTCCGGGACAGGGGGTCCCTACGAGCAGTACTTC. Translating it yields CASNPSGTGGPYEQYF.

The rearrangement uses TRBV4-2 and TRBJ1-1, with 8 bases matching TRBD1. The trim removed 5 bases at V and 8 bases at J, leaving 10 bases unmatched. The CDR3 is 14 amino acids. Germline V gives CDR1 LGHNA, CDR2 YNFKEQ. The CDR3 DNA follows: TGTGCCAGCAGCGCCAGGGGGCGGGTCGGGGAAGCTTTCTTT. It is translated as CASSARGRVGEAFF.

V and J are TRBV2 and TRBJ2-2; D is possibly TRBD1 or TRBD2 (6 bases each). The length of the CDR3 is 17 residues. Trimming left V 0 bases short and J 2 bases short, with 13 bases between. Germline CDR1 SNHLY, CDR2 FYNNEI. The CDR3 reads CASSEALPGANTGELFF. The CDR3 DNA follows: TGTGCCAGCAGTGAAGCGCTTCCGGGGGCTAACACCGGGGAGCTGTTTTTT.

The rearrangement joins TRBV4-2 to TRBJ2-5; TRBD2 matches 10 bases. CDR1 and CDR2 from the germline V gene are LGHNA and YNFKEQ. The CDR3 spans 16 residues. The V segment lost 0 bases and the J segment 5 bases; nucleotides outside the gene matches: 6. CDR3 nucleotides: TGTGCCAGCAGCCAAGATTTAGCGGGGGGCGAGGAGACCCAGTACTTC. Its protein product is CASSQDLAGGEETQYF.

The CDR3 sequence is CSVDGGHGYTF. The CDR3 DNA sequence: TGCAGCGTTGATGGAGGTCATGGCTACACCTTC. J is TRBJ1-2 and V is TRBV29-1, with unresolved D. Per the germline V gene, CDR1 is SQVTM and CDR2 is ANQGSEA. V dropped 3 bases and J dropped 6 bases, with 8 bases sitting between them. The CDR3 is made up of 11 amino acids.

This clone appeared once. The chain recombines TRBV28 with TRBJ1-5, with D possibly being TRBD1 (5 bases). V dropped 7 bases and J dropped 4 bases, with 17 bases sitting between them. Looked up from germline, CDR1 is MDHEN and CDR2 is SYDVKM. The CDR3 totals 15 residues. CDR3 sequence (DNA): TGTGCCAGCACCCCAGGGACCGCAGATAATCAGCCCCAGCATTTT. It encodes CASTPGTADNQPQHF.

V is TRBV19 and J is TRBJ2-2; D unresolved. Trimming shortened V by 6 bases and J by 0 bases, and 11 bases separated the two germline ends. CDR1 is LNHDA and CDR2 is SQIVND in the germline V gene (reference sequence). This CDR3 region has 15 residues. Here the CDR3 reads CASSPFGPNTGELFF. CDR3 bases: TGTGCCAGTAGCCCTTTCGGACCGAACACCGGGGAGCTGTTTTTT.

The chain links TRBV10-3 to TRBJ1-1; D remains ambiguous. V was clipped by 0 bases and J by 5 bases, with 13 bases between them. The V gene's germline CDR1 is ENHRY and CDR2 SYGVKD. The CDR3 totals 15 residues. CDR3 sequence: CAISESIRGGTEAFF. For the CDR3, the DNA is TGTGCCATCAGTGAGTCTATTCGGGGTGGAACTGAAGCTTTCTTT.

The gene calls are TRBV27 and TRBJ1-5; D is uncertain. The CDR3 has 14 residues. V lost 8 bases and J 1 base, leaving 12 bases between the germline ends. The germline V gene has CDR1 MNHEY and CDR2 SMNVEV (reference sequence). Here the CDR3 DNA reads TGTGCCAGCGGGAAAGGGAACAGCAATCAGCCCCAGCATTTT. Encoded protein: CASGKGNSNQPQHF.

The chain has TRBV18 and TRBJ2-6; the match to TRBD1 covers 11 bases. V gave up 5 bases and J gave up 0 bases; unmatched junction bases: 6. Germline V CDR1 and CDR2: KGHSH, LQKENI. The CDR3 has 18 residues. CDR3: CASSSRDRGISGANVLTF. The DNA of the CDR3 is TGTGCCAGCTCATCCCGGGACAGGGGGATCTCTGGGGCCAACGTCCTGACTTTC.

The genes are TRBV9 and TRBJ1-1, with D perhaps TRBD1 (6 bases). Trimming removed 0 bases from V and 4 bases from J, with 22 bases in between. The CDR3 runs to 18 residues. Germline-derived CDR1 and CDR2 are SGDLS and YYNGEE. CDR3 sequence reads: CASSVGGRPGAQGTEAFF. CDR3 DNA: TGTGCCAGCAGCGTAGGAGGTCGACCGGGGGCGCAGGGCACTGAAGCTTTCTTT.

The chain combines TRBV10-2 with TRBJ1-5; D is undetermined. The CDR3 runs 15 residues. The V gene's germline CDR1 is WSHSY and CDR2 SAAADI. The V end lost 1 base, the J end lost 3 bases, and 10 bases lay between the germline ends. CDR3 DNA sequence: TGCGCCAGCAGTGAGTACTACCTGACCAATCAGCCCCAGCATTTT. Translating gives CASSEYYLTNQPQHF.